Included here is one T cell receptor beta chain sequence, with context. A single record per CDR3 protein comes from TCRdb applying MiXCR to the RACE reads. Altogether some 400,000 distinct CDR3 sequences are present, 4.8% being singletons, with the ten largest covering under 2.5%. These data originate in a study of human T cells and chemical hapten exposure. V was clipped by 6 bases and J by 2 bases; unmatched bases: 5. The CDR3 covers 14 residues. The V gene's germline CDR1 is SNHLY and CDR2 FYNNEI. The time point here: patch test 1, 2 weeks after DPC sensitization. As to treatment: therapeutic diphenylcyclopropenone sensitization with weekly scalp DPC.

The specimen comprised whole blood, sampled in connection with sensitization to the hapten diphenylcyclopropenone (DPC). V is TRBV2 and J is TRBJ2-3, with 7 bases that match TRBD1. This sequence was found in a woman aged 50 to 60 with alopecia areata. Some clones in this sample may be carry-over from other donors' samples. The CDR3 spells CASRTGTFTDTQYF. Written as DNA, the CDR3 is TGTGCCAGCAGGACAGGGACCTTCACAGATACGCAGTATTTT.